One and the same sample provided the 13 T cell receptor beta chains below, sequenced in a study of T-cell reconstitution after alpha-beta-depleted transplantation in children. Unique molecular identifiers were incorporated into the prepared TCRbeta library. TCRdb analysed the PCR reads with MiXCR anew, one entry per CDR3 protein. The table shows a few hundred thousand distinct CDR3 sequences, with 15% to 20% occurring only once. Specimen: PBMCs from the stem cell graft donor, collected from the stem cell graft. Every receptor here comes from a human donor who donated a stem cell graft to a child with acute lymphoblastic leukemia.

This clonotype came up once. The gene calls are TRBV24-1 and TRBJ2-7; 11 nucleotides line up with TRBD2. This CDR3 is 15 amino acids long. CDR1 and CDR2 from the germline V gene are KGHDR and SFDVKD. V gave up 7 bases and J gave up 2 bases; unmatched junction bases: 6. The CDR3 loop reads CATRDLAGGPYEQYF. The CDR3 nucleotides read TGTGCCACCAGGGACCTAGCGGGAGGACCCTACGAGCAGTACTTC.

CDR3 in DNA: TGTGCCAGCAGCCGGCGGACAGACCTGAACACCGGGGAGCTGTTTTTT. Translating it yields CASSRRTDLNTGELFF. The chain joins TRBV12-3 or TRBV12-4 to TRBJ2-2; possibly TRBD1 for D (6 bases). CDR3 length equals 16 residues. The V and J ends lost 6 bases and 1 base respectively, with 15 bases between them.

CDR3 loop: CSVAGQGRISYEQYF. CDR3 coding DNA: TGCAGCGTTGCTGGACAGGGGCGGATATCCTACGAGCAGTACTTC. The chain uses TRBV29-1 and TRBJ2-7; 9 bases align to TRBD1. Germline lookup yields CDR1 SQVTM and CDR2 ANQGSEA. The trim removed 4 bases at V and 1 base at J, leaving 8 bases unmatched. The CDR3 extends over 15 amino acids.

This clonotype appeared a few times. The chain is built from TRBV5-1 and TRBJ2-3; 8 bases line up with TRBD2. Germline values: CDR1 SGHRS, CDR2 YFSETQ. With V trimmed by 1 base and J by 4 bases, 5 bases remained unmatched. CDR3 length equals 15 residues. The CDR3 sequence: CASSLSAGVSDTQYF. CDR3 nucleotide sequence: TGCGCCAGCAGCTTGTCAGCGGGAGTCTCAGATACGCAGTATTTT.

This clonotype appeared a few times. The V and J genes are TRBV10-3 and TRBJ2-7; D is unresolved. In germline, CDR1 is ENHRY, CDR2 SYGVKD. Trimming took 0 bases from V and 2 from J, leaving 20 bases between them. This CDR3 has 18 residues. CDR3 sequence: CAISESRLRGQPAYEQYF. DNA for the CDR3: TGTGCCATCAGTGAGTCGCGGCTCCGTGGCCAGCCAGCCTACGAGCAGTACTTC.

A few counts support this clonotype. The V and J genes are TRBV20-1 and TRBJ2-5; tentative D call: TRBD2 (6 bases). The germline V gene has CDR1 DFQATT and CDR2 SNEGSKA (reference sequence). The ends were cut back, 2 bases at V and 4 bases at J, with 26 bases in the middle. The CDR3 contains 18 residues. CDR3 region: CSARKLAADSTVSETQYF. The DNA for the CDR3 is TGCAGTGCTAGAAAATTAGCGGCGGACTCGACCGTTTCAGAGACCCAGTACTTC.

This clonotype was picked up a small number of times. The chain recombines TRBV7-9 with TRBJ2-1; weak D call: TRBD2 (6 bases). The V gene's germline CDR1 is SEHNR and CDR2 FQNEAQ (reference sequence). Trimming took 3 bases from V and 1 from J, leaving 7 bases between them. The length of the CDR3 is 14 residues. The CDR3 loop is CASSFLASYNEQFF. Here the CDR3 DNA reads TGTGCCAGCAGCTTTCTAGCGTCCTACAATGAGCAGTTCTTC.

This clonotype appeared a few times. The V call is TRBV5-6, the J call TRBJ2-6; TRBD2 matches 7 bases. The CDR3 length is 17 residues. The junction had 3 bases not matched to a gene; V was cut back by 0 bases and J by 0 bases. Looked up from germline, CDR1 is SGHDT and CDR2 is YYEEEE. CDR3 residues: CASSLDWEGSGANVLTF. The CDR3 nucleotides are TGTGCCAGCAGCTTGGATTGGGAGGGCTCTGGGGCCAACGTCCTGACTTTC. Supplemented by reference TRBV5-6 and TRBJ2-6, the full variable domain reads DAGVTQSPTHLIKTRGQQVTLRCSPKSGHDTVSWYQQALGQGPQFIFQYYEEEERQRGNFPDRFSGHQFPNYSSELNVNALLLGDSALYLCASSLDWEGSGANVLTFGAGSRLTVL.

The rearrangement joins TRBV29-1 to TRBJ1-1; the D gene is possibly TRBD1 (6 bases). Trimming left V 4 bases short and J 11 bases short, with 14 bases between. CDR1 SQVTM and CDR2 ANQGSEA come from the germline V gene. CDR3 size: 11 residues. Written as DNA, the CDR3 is TGCAGCGTTGCACAGGGTGAGCGGGCTTTCTTT. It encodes CSVAQGERAFF.

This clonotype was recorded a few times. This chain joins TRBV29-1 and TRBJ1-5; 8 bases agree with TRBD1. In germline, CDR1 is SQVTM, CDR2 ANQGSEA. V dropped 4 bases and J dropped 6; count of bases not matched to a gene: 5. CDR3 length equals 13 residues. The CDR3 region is CSVATGEFQPQHF. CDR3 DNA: TGCAGCGTTGCGACAGGGGAGTTTCAGCCCCAGCATTTT.

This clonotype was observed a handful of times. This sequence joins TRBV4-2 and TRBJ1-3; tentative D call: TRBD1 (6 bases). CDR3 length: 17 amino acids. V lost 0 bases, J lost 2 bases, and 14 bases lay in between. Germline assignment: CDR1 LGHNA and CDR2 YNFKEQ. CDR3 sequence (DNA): TGTGCCAGCAGCCAAGAATGGCAGGGGAGGACTGGAAACACCATATATTTT. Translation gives CASSQEWQGRTGNTIYF.

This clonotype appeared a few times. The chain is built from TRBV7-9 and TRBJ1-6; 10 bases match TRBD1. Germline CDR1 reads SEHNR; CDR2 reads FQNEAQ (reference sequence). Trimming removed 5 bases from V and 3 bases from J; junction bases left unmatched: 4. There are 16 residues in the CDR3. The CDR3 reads CASSEDRGFYNSPLHF. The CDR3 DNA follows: TGTGCCAGCAGCGAGGACAGGGGGTTCTATAATTCACCCCTCCACTTT.

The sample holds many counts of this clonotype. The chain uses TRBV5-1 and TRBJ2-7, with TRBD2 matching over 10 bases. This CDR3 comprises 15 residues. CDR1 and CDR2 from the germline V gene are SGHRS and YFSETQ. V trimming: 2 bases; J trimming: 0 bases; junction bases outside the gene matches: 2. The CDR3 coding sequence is TGCGCCAGCAGCTTAGGGACTAGCGACTCCTACGAGCAGTACTTC. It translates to CASSLGTSDSYEQYF.